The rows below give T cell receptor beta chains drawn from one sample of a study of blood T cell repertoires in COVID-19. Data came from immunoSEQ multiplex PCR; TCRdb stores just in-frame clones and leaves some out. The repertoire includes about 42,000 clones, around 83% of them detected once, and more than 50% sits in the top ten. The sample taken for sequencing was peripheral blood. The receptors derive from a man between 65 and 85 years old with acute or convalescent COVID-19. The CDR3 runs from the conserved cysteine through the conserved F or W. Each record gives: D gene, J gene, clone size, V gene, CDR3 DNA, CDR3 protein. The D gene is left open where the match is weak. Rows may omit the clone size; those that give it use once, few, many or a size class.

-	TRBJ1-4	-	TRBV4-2	TGTGCCAGCAGCACCCACAGCGGTCGGAAGTTGGATGAAAAACTGTTTTTT	CASSTHSGRKLDEKLFF
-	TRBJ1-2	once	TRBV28	TGTGCCGCCTCCGGCGGTATCTATGGCTACACCTTC	CAASGGIYGYTF
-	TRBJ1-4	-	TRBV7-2	TGTGCCAGCAGCTTTGATAGTGCAACTAATGAAAAACTGTTTTTT	CASSFDSATNEKLFF
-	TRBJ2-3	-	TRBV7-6	TGTGCCAGCAGCTTAGTGGCGGGCACAGATACGCAGTATTTT	CASSLVAGTDTQYF
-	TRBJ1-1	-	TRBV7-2	TGTGCCAGCAGCTCGTCAGGTAGGCCTGAAGCTTTCTTT	CASSSSGRPEAFF
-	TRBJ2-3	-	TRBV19	TGTGCCAGTAGTATTGGGAGATCGGGTGGGGCAGATACGCAGTATTTT	CASSIGRSGGADTQYF
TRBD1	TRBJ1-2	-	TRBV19	TGTGCCAGTAAGAGGAGGACAGGGCGCGTCTATGGCTACACCTTC	CASKRRTGRVYGYTF
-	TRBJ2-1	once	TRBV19	TGTGCCAGTAGTATAGTCCCGGGAGCGGGTGAGCAGTTCTTC	CASSIVPGAGEQFF
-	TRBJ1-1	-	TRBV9	TGTGCCAGCAGCGTAGGGGCCGGGGATGAAGCTTTCTTT	CASSVGAGDEAFF
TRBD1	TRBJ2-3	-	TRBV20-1	TGCAGTGCTGGCGGACAGGGGACGCAGTATTTT	CSAGGQGTQYF
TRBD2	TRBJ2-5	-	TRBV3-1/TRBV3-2	TGTGCCAGCAGCCAACATGGGACTAGCGGACAAGAGACCCAGTACTTC	CASSQHGTSGQETQYF
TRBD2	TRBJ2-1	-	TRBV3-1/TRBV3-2	TGTGCCAGCAGCCAAGAAGGGACTAGAGGAAGCAATGAGCAGTTCTTC	CASSQEGTRGSNEQFF
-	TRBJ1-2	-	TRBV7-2	TGTGCCAGCAGCTTAGAGGCCGGGGTCTATGGCTACACCTTC	CASSLEAGVYGYTF
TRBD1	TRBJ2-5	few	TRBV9	TGTGCCAGCAGCGTAGGGGGGCCGGGAGACAGGGGCCAGTACTTC	CASSVGGPGDRGQYF
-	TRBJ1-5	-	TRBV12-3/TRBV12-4	TGTGCCAGCAGCTGGACAGCGAATCAGCCCCAGCATTTT	CASSWTANQPQHF
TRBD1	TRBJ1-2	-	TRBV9	TGTGCCAGCAGCCGGAGGGACAGCAACTATGGCTACACCTTC	CASSRRDSNYGYTF
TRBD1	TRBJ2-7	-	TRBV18	TGTGCCAGCTCACCAGCGGGACAGGGATCCGAGCAGTACTTC	CASSPAGQGSEQYF
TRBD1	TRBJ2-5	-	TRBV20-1	TGCAGTGCAAGGACAGGAGAGACCCAGTACTTC	CSARTGETQYF
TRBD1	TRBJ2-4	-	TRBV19	TGTGCCAGTAGTACCCGTAGGACAGGGACCGGGAAAAACATTCAGTACTTC	CASSTRRTGTGKNIQYF
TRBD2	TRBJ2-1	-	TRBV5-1	TGCGCCAGCAGCTTAACCGGGACTAGCGGCAATGAGCAGTTCTTC	CASSLTGTSGNEQFF
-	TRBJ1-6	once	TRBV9	TGTGCCAGCAGCGGGACGCTTAGCGGGAATTCACCCCTCCACTTT	CASSGTLSGNSPLHF
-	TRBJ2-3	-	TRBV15	TGTGCCACCAGCAGAGATCGGGAGATCACAGATACGCAGTATTTT	CATSRDREITDTQYF
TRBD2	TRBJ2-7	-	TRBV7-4	TGTCGGACCGGGGGACTAGGTTTTCTCGAGCAGTACTTC	CRTGGLGFLEQYF
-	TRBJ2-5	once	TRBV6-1	TGTGCCAGCAGTGAAGGGTCCCTCCTAACAGAGACCCAGTACTTC	CASSEGSLLTETQYF
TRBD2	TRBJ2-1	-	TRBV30	TGTGCCTGGAGTGTAGCGGGAGTGTACAATGAGCAGTTCTTC	CAWSVAGVYNEQFF
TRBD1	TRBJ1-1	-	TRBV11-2	TGTGCCAGCAGCTATACGGGACAGCAGAACACTGAAGCTTTCTTT	CASSYTGQQNTEAFF
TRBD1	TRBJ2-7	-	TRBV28	TGTGCCAGCAGAGGGGACAGGGTAGGCGAGCAGTACTTC	CASRGDRVGEQYF
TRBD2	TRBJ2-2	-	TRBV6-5	TGTGCCAGCAGGGGGGAGGGCCGGGACGGGGAGCTGTTTTTT	CASRGEGRDGELFF
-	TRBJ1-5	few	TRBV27	TGTGCCAGCAGTTTAATCGGGGGAGGAGGCAATCAGCCCCAGCATTTT	CASSLIGGGGNQPQHF
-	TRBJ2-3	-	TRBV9	TGTGCCAGCAGCGTACAGGCCCCCGCCTGGGATACGCAGTATTTT	CASSVQAPAWDTQYF
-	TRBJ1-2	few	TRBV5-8	TGTGCCAGCGGCAGGAACTATGGCTACACCTTC	CASGRNYGYTF
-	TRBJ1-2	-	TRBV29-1	TGCAGCGTTGAGGTGGGAGATGGCTACACCTTC	CSVEVGDGYTF
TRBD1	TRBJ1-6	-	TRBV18	TGTGCCAGCTCACCTCAGGGGGAGGATTCACCCCTCCACTTT	CASSPQGEDSPLHF
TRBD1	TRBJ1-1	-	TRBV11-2	TGTGCCAGCAGACCAGGGGGGACAGGGGGCGTAGACACTGAAGCTTTCTTT	CASRPGGTGGVDTEAFF
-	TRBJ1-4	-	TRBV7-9	TGTGCCAGCAGCTTAGTAGGGGGAGAAAAACTGTTTTTT	CASSLVGGEKLFF
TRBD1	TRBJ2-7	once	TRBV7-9	TGTGCCAGCAGCTTAGTGTGGGACAGCTCCTACGAGCAGTACTTC	CASSLVWDSSYEQYF
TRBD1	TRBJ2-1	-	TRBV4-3	TGCGCCAGCAGCCACGTACAGGGGGCAGGCGAGCAGTTCTTC	CASSHVQGAGEQFF
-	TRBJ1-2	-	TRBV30	TGTGCCTGGAGTTCGAATCGACAGGCCTACTATGGCTACACCTTC	CAWSSNRQAYYGYTF
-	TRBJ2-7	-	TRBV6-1	TGTGCCAGCAGTGATTGGCGCAGGCCCCCCTACGAGCAGTACTTC	CASSDWRRPPYEQYF
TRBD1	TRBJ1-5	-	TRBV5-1	TGCGCCAGCAGCCCCGGGACAGGGGACAATCAGCCCCAGCATTTT	CASSPGTGDNQPQHF
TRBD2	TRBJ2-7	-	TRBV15	TGTGCCACCAGCACGAAAACTTTCACTAGCGGGACCCCCTACGAGCAGTACTTC	CATSTKTFTSGTPYEQYF
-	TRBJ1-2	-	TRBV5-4	TGTGCCAGCAGCTTTTCAAGGACTGAACTATCGGGCTACACCTTC	CASSFSRTELSGYTF
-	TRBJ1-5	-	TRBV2	TGTGCCAGCAGTGAAATACGAGGTGGTAATCAGCCCCAGCATTTT	CASSEIRGGNQPQHF
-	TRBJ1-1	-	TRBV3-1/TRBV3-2	TGTGCCAGCAGCCTCACGATAGCCCTGAACACTGAAGCTTTCTTT	CASSLTIALNTEAFF
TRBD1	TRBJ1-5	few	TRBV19	TGTGCCAGTAGTACGGACAGGGGAGGAAATCAGCCCCAGCATTTT	CASSTDRGGNQPQHF
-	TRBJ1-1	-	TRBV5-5	TGTGCCAGCAGCCTGAGCAACACTGAAGCTTTCTTT	CASSLSNTEAFF
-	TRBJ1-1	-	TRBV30	TGTGCCTGGAGCCGTGCGGGGGGCACTGAAGCTTTCTTT	CAWSRAGGTEAFF